The rows below give T cell receptor beta chains drawn from one sample of a study of OX40 agonist ivuxolimab in advanced cancers. Sequenced by immunoSEQ multiplex PCR; TCRdb stores in-frame clones only, minus some. Of around 60,000 clones listed, approximately 91% are singletons. Source: CD4+ or CD8+ T cells sorted from blood, taken in a trial of the OX40 agonist ivuxolimab. All receptors derive from an adult with an advanced solid tumor such as melanoma, head and neck, liver or kidney cancer. The CDR3 runs from the conserved cysteine through the conserved F or W. The D gene is left open where the match is weak. A clone size is listed for some rows: how often the clone was seen (once, few, many), or a class if it is expanded.

clone_size	d_call	v_call	j_call	cdr3_aa	cdr3_nt
NA	NA	TRBV5-1	TRBJ2-2	CASSWTGPPTGELFF	TGCGCCAGCAGCTGGACCGGGCCGCCGACCGGGGAGCTGTTTTTT
NA	TRBD1	TRBV12-5	TRBJ2-2	CASGSDRGAGELFF	TGTGCTAGTGGTTCCGACAGGGGTGCCGGGGAGCTGTTTTTT
NA	NA	TRBV6-4	TRBJ2-7	CARPSGFYEQYF	TGTGCCAGGCCCTCAGGGTTCTACGAGCAGTACTTC
NA	NA	TRBV7-9	TRBJ2-3	CASSSLDGLVTDTQYF	TGTGCCAGCAGCTCACTGGACGGCCTAGTCACAGATACGCAGTATTTT
NA	NA	TRBV27	TRBJ2-2	CASSLSVAPGELFF	TGTGCCAGCAGTTTATCGGTAGCGCCCGGGGAGCTGTTTTTT
NA	NA	TRBV27	TRBJ1-1	CASTGGGGDNTEAFF	TGTGCCAGCACTGGGGGCGGAGGGGATAACACTGAAGCTTTCTTT
NA	NA	TRBV19	TRBJ2-7	CASSQVAGSYEQYF	TGTGCCAGTAGTCAAGTAGCAGGGAGCTACGAGCAGTACTTC
NA	NA	TRBV5-5	TRBJ1-5	CASSWGSNQPQHF	TGTGCCAGCAGCTGGGGCAGCAATCAGCCCCAGCATTTT
NA	NA	TRBV6-5	TRBJ2-5	CASSAPYSGGGQYF	TGTGCCAGCAGTGCCCCCTACTCCGGTGGTGGTCAGTACTTC
NA	NA	TRBV9	TRBJ1-1	CASSEGGEGGTEAFF	TGTGCCAGCAGCGAAGGAGGGGAGGGAGGGACTGAAGCTTTCTTT
NA	TRBD2	TRBV27	TRBJ2-5	CASSVTSGGLETQYF	TGTGCCAGCAGTGTAACTAGCGGGGGCTTGGAGACCCAGTACTTC
NA	NA	TRBV18	TRBJ2-5	CASSPFREETQYF	TGTGCCAGCTCACCATTTAGAGAAGAGACCCAGTACTTC
NA	NA	TRBV7-3	TRBJ1-1	CASSFNGGVAFF	TGTGCCAGCAGCTTCAACGGGGGGGTAGCTTTCTTT
NA	NA	TRBV19	TRBJ1-1	CATREGTEAFF	TGTGCCACCCGGGAGGGCACTGAAGCTTTCTTT
few	TRBD2	TRBV30	TRBJ2-7	CAWGPGTSGSYEQYF	TGTGCCTGGGGTCCCGGGACTAGCGGATCCTACGAGCAGTACTTC
once	NA	TRBV5-1	TRBJ2-5	CASSPGTSTQETQYF	TGCGCCAGCAGCCCCGGGACCAGTACCCAAGAGACCCAGTACTTC
NA	NA	TRBV18	TRBJ1-1	CASSPAEATEAFF	TGTGCCAGCTCACCGGCGGAGGCCACTGAAGCTTTCTTT
NA	TRBD2	TRBV5-1	TRBJ2-3	CASSGWGGGTTDTQYF	TGCGCCAGCAGCGGGTGGGGCGGGGGAACCACAGATACGCAGTATTTT
NA	TRBD1	TRBV29-1	TRBJ1-1	CSVVQGAQATEAFF	TGCAGCGTTGTTCAGGGGGCGCAGGCCACTGAAGCTTTCTTT
once	NA	TRBV10-1	TRBJ2-7	CASSPGVPYEQYF	TGCGCCAGCAGTCCAGGGGTCCCCTACGAGCAGTACTTC